This TCR delta chain comes out of a study of Vδ1+ human thymocytes. Points from the study as a whole: Thymic TRG and TRD repertoires appeared highly polyclonal, with Gaussian CDR3 length distributions. Unlike peripheral blood Vdelta1+ controls, thymic delta-chain sequences included roughly 22% Vdelta2 and few Vdelta3. Many TRG clonotypes were shared between donors; TRD repertoires were essentially private. The authors advised highly purified populations and single-cell validation.

As for this clone: What it recognizes is unknown.

V was shortened by 2 bases and J by 1 base, with 11 bases between the two germline ends. Per germline, CDR1 TSWWSYY and CDR2 QGS. The CDR3 consists of 15 residues. Extracted RNA was reverse transcribed into cDNA. CDR3 amplicons came from multiplex PCR with pooled V-gene forward and constant-region reverse primers. TCRdb re-called clones from the multiplex PCR reads using CATT. The sample shows 24,000 or so delta-chain clones, about 29% of them seen only once. Sorted Vdelta1+ thymocytes were about 97% to 99.6% pure. Sequenced input: Vdelta1+ gamma-delta thymocytes from the thymus. This sample's subset: FACS-sorted CD3+ TCRalphabeta- TCRVdelta1+ TCRVdelta2- thymocytes. The chain links TRDV1 to TRDJ1; D unresolved. The TCR originated in a boy younger than two who had congenital heart surgery. CDR3 DNA sequence: TGTGCTCTTGGGGAAAACCTGCCGGCCACCGATAAACTCATCTTT. Protein: CALGENLPATDKLIF.